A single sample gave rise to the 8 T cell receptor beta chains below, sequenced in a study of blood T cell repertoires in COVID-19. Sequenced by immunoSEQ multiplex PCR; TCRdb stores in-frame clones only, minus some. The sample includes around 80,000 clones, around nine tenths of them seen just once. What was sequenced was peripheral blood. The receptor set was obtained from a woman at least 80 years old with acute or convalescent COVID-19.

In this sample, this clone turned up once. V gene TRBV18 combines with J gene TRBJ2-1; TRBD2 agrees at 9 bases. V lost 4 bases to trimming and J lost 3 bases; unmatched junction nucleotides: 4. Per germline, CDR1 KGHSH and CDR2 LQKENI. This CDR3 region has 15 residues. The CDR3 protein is CASSRREGSYNEQFF. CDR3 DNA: TGTGCCAGCTCACGGCGGGAGGGGAGCTACAATGAGCAGTTCTTC. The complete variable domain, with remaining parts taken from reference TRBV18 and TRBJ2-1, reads NAGVMQNPRHLVRRRGQEARLRCSPMKGHSHVYWYRQLPEEGLKFMVYLQKENIIDESGMPKERFSAEFPKEGPSILRIQQVVRGDSAAYFCASSRREGSYNEQFFGPGTRLTVL.

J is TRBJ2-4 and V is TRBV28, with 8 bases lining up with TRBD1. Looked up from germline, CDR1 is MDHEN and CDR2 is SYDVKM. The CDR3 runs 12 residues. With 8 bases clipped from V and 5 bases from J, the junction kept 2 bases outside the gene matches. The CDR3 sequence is CASATGENIQYF. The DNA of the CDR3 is TGTGCCAGCGCGACAGGGGAAAACATTCAGTACTTC.

The CDR3 DNA reads TGTGCCGCCAGAAGAATATCAGGACAGAGCTCCTACGAGCAGTACTTC. This gives the protein CAARRISGQSSYEQYF. The chain carries TRBV5-3 and TRBJ2-7; D may be TRBD1 (6 bases). TRBV5-3 is sorted into the ORF group, with uncertain function. The CDR3 loop spans 16 amino acids. V was clipped by 10 bases and J by 0 bases, with 23 bases between them.

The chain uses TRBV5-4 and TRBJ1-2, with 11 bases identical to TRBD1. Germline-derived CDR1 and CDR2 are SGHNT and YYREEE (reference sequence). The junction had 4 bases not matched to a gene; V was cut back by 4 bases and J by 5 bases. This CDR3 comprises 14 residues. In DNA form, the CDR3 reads TGTGCCAGCAGCCGGGGACAGGGGGTGTATGGCTACACCTTC. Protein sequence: CASSRGQGVYGYTF.

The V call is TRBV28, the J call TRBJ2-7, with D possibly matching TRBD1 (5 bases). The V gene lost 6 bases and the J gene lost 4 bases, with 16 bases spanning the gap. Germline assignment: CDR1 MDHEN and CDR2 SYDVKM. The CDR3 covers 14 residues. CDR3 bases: TGTGCCAGCAGAATACAGGTCAATGGTTACGAGCAGTACTTC. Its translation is CASRIQVNGYEQYF.

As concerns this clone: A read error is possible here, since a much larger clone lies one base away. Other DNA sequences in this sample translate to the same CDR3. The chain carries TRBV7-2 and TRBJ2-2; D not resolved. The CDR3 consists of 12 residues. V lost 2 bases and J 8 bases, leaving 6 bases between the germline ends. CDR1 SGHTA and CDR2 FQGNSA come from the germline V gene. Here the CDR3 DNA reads TGTGCCAGCAGCTTAAAACTGGGGGAGCTGTTTTTT. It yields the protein CASSLKLGELFF.

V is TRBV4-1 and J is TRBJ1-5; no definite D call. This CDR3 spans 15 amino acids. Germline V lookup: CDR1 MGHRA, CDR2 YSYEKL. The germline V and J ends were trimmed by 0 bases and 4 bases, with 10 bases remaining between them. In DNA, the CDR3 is TGCGCCAGCAGCCAAGATGCGGGGAGGAATCAGCCCCAGCATTTT. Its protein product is CASSQDAGRNQPQHF.

In DNA, the CDR3 is TGTGCCAGCAGTGAATTCGACAGTCAAGAGACCCAGTACTTC. As protein: CASSEFDSQETQYF. This chain joins TRBV6-1 and TRBJ2-5; a weak D match, TRBD1 (5 bases). V lost 2 bases to trimming and J lost 2 bases, with 9 bases between them. Germline CDR1 and CDR2: MNHNS and SASEGT. This CDR3 contains 14 residues.